These 27 T cell receptor beta chains came from one sample sequenced in a study of Ad26.COV2.S vaccination and SARS-CoV-2 variants. Treatment specified: some 20 received Ad26.COV2.S at low or high dose, single or two shots; several received placebo; per-sample allocation not given. Day 63 after the first injection of vaccine or placebo was the sampling time. The method was immunoSEQ multiplex PCR; TCRdb's version includes in-frame clones alone and lacks a portion of them. The profile shows about 350,000 clones, around 89% of them singletons. This specimen was peripheral blood, taken in a trial of Ad26.COV2.S vaccine versus placebo. Receptor source: a person between 18 and 59 years old who received the Ad26.COV2.S COVID-19 vaccine or a placebo.

This chain connects TRBV27 to TRBJ2-1; the D gene is possibly TRBD1 (5 bases). Trimming removed 5 bases from V and 10 bases from J, with 18 bases in between. Germline values: CDR1 MNHEY, CDR2 SMNVEV (reference sequence). This CDR3 has 14 amino acids. CDR3 nucleotides: TGTGCCAGCAGTCAAATTATTGTGAAGGGGGAGCAGTTCTTC. Amino acids: CASSQIIVKGEQFF.

The chain is built from TRBV6-2 or TRBV6-3 and TRBJ2-7, with 8 bases matching TRBD1. The length of the CDR3 is 17 residues. Germline CDR1 reads MNHEY; CDR2 reads SVGEGT. The V segment lost 0 bases and the J segment 5 bases; nucleotides outside the gene matches: 12. In DNA form, the CDR3 reads TGTGCCAGCAGTTACTCGGTGTTCAGGACAGGGTTGGACGAGCAGTACTTC. Translated: CASSYSVFRTGLDEQYF.

CDR3 DNA sequence: TGTGCCAGCGGACAGTCAGGGGAGACCCAGTACTTC. Its protein is CASGQSGETQYF. The chain carries TRBV2 and TRBJ2-5, with D possibly matching TRBD1 (6 bases). V was clipped by 8 bases and J by 5 bases, with 12 bases between them. CDR3 size: 12 residues. In germline, CDR1 is SNHLY, CDR2 FYNNEI.

The chain joins TRBV28 to TRBJ2-3; no firm D call. The CDR3 has 14 amino acids. V was cut by 6 bases and J by 8 bases, with 18 bases left in between. CDR1 is MDHEN and CDR2 is SYDVKM in the germline V gene. The CDR3 nucleotides read TGTGCCAGCAGCCCAGACCCTAGTCCCAGTACGCAGTATTTT. It is translated as CASSPDPSPSTQYF.

The chain recombines TRBV20-1 with TRBJ1-3; D gene ambiguous. The germline V and J ends were trimmed by 3 bases and 2 bases, with 11 bases remaining between them. The CDR3 is 14 residues long. Per the germline V gene, CDR1 is DFQATT and CDR2 is SNEGSKA (reference sequence). CDR3 nucleotides: TGCAGTGCTAGTTATCAGCGTCCTGGAAACACCATATATTTT. As protein: CSASYQRPGNTIYF.

This chain joins TRBV30 and TRBJ2-4; the match to TRBD1 covers 8 bases. The CDR3 runs to 12 residues. Trimming removed 3 bases from V and 7 bases from J; junction bases left unmatched: 2. Germline CDR1 is GTSNPN and CDR2 is SVGIG (reference sequence). CDR3 sequence: CAWSQGANIQYF. DNA of the CDR3: TGTGCCTGGAGCCAGGGGGCGAACATTCAGTACTTC.

The chain couples TRBV3-1 (or the pseudogene TRBV3-2) to TRBJ2-1, with TRBD2 matching 7 bases. Germline V lookup: CDR1 LGHDT, CDR2 YNNKEL (reference sequence). V gave up 10 bases and J gave up 0 bases; unmatched junction bases: 15. CDR3 length: 17 amino acids. CDR3 nucleotide sequence: TGTGCCACGCGAGGACTAGGGCCCCAAAGCTCCTACAATGAGCAGTTCTTC. As protein: CATRGLGPQSSYNEQFF.

V is TRBV30 and J is TRBJ1-1; 7 bases match TRBD1. The CDR3 runs 12 residues. CDR1 is GTSNPN and CDR2 is SVGIG in the germline V gene (reference sequence). V shed 5 bases and J 6 bases; nucleotides not matched to a gene: 6. This CDR3 reads CAWERQGSEAFF. The CDR3 DNA is TGTGCCTGGGAGCGACAGGGATCTGAAGCTTTCTTT. Filled out from reference TRBV30 and TRBJ1-1, the complete variable domain reads SQTIHQWPATLVQPVGSPLSLECTVEGTSNPNLYWYRQAAGRGLQLLFYSVGIGQISSEVPQNLSASRPQDRQFILSSKKLLLSDSGFYLCAWERQGSEAFFGQGTRLTVV.

The chain has TRBV7-2 and TRBJ1-2; D not resolved. CDR1 and CDR2 from the germline V gene are SGHTA and FQGNSA. This CDR3 is 19 amino acids long. The V and J ends lost 2 bases and 4 bases respectively, with 26 bases between them. The DNA of the CDR3 is TGTGCCAGCAGCTTAAGGGTGTCGGGCAGCCTCACAATCCTCTATGGCTACACCTTC. The encoded protein is CASSLRVSGSLTILYGYTF.

The chain carries TRBV10-3 and TRBJ1-1; D might be TRBD1 (5 bases). CDR3 size: 14 residues. CDR1 and CDR2 (germline): ENHRY, SYGVKD. Deletions cut 9 bases from V and 1 base from J, with 15 bases between. The CDR3 spells CAIKSGSSNTEAFF. The CDR3 region has the DNA TGTGCCATTAAGTCAGGGTCATCGAACACTGAAGCTTTCTTT.

This chain joins TRBV5-1 and TRBJ1-1; 7 bases line up with TRBD1. The trim removed 4 bases at V and 1 base at J, leaving 13 bases unmatched. The CDR3 contains 17 residues. Germline CDR1 and CDR2: SGHRS and YFSETQ. CDR3 DNA: TGCGCCAGCAGCGTCGGGGACAGAGAAAAAACGAACACTGAAGCTTTCTTT. Residues: CASSVGDREKTNTEAFF.

The chain recombines TRBV7-3 with TRBJ2-1; 7 positions agree with TRBD1. The CDR3 runs to 15 residues. Per germline, CDR1 SGHTA and CDR2 FQGTGA. V lost 7 bases and J lost 8; bases outside the gene matches: 14. CDR3 sequence (DNA): TGTGCCAGCATGCTCGGGACAGCCCAGGCGGATGAGCAGTTCTTC. It yields the protein CASMLGTAQADEQFF.

This clone was seen more than once but under ten times. In DNA form, the CDR3 reads TGTGCCAGCAGTAGGGGCTACAGCTCCTACAATGAGCAGTTCTTC. Its protein product is CASSRGYSSYNEQFF. The rearrangement links TRBV5-4 to TRBJ2-1; tentative D call: TRBD1 (5 bases). The CDR3 spans 15 residues. Per the germline V gene, CDR1 is SGHNT and CDR2 is YYREEE (reference sequence). Trimming left V 5 bases short and J 0 bases short, with 12 bases between.

This sequence joins TRBV13 and TRBJ1-2; 8 bases are shared with TRBD1. V shed 3 bases and J 7 bases; nucleotides not matched to a gene: 7. The V gene's germline CDR1 is PRHDT and CDR2 FYEKMQ (reference sequence). CDR3 length: 14 amino acids. This CDR3 is CASSLSQGGGGYTF. The DNA for the CDR3 is TGTGCCAGCAGCTTGTCACAGGGGGGAGGTGGCTACACCTTC.

In nucleotides, the CDR3 is TGTGCCAGCAGTTTATCGTACAGATTGAACACTGAAGCTTTCTTT. Translated, it gives CASSLSYRLNTEAFF. The chain has TRBV27 and TRBJ1-1; D is ambiguous. V was shortened by 0 bases and J by 0 bases, with 8 bases between the two germline ends. Germline loops: CDR1 MNHEY, CDR2 SMNVEV (reference sequence). The CDR3 runs to 15 residues.

The rearrangement uses TRBV5-1 and TRBJ2-4, with 9 bases fitting TRBD2. CDR1 SGHRS and CDR2 YFSETQ come from the germline V gene. V shed 0 bases and J 5 bases; nucleotides not matched to a gene: 6. This CDR3 spans 16 amino acids. The CDR3 here is CASSLGPSGTQNIQYF. The CDR3 DNA sequence: TGCGCCAGCAGCTTGGGGCCTAGCGGGACACAAAACATTCAGTACTTC.

The chain uses TRBV19 and TRBJ1-1; the match to TRBD1 covers 8 bases. The CDR3 is made up of 16 amino acids. Trimming took 3 bases from V and 1 from J; bases not matched to a gene: 7. Germline V gene sequence: CDR1 LNHDA, CDR2 SQIVND (reference sequence). The CDR3 coding sequence is TGTGCCAGTAGTATCCCAAGGACAGGGAAGAACACTGAAGCTTTCTTT. As protein: CASSIPRTGKNTEAFF.

The gene calls are TRBV2 and TRBJ1-1, with a possible D match to TRBD1 (5 bases). V was cut by 6 bases and J by 4 bases, with 9 bases left in between. Germline V gene sequence: CDR1 SNHLY, CDR2 FYNNEI. This CDR3 spans 12 amino acids. The CDR3: CASSPGGTEAFF. DNA for the CDR3: TGTGCCAGCAGCCCTGGGGGCACTGAAGCTTTCTTT.

The genes are TRBV7-2 and TRBJ2-3, with a possible D match to TRBD2 (6 bases). Trimming cost V 6 bases and J 13 bases, with 20 bases left between them. CDR3 length: 13 amino acids. In germline, CDR1 is SGHTA, CDR2 FQGNSA. The CDR3 DNA is TGTGCCAGCAGGGGGATAGCGGCTGCCAGCGAGTATTTT. Translation: CASRGIAAASEYF. Using reference TRBV7-2 and TRBJ2-3 for the parts outside the CDR3, the full variable domain is GAGVSQSPSNKVTEKGKDVELRCDPISGHTALYWYRQSLGQGLEFLIYFQGNSAPDKSGLPSDRFSAERTGGSVSTLTIQRTQQEDSAVYLCASRGIAAASEYFGPGTRLTVL.

The CDR3 DNA sequence: TGCGCCAGCAGCCGGCAGGGTGCTGAAGAGACCCAGTACTTC. Translated, it gives CASSRQGAEETQYF. The rearrangement joins TRBV4-1 to TRBJ2-5, with D tentatively TRBD1 (5 bases). There are 14 residues in the CDR3. Looked up from germline, CDR1 is MGHRA and CDR2 is YSYEKL. V was cut by 4 bases and J by 3 bases, with 12 bases left in between.

This chain joins TRBV19 and TRBJ1-6, with 7 bases that match TRBD1. V trimming: 5 bases; J trimming: 10 bases; junction bases outside the gene matches: 8. The germline CDR1 and CDR2 sequences are LNHDA and SQIVND (reference sequence). The CDR3 spans 14 residues. The CDR3 here is CASSPGQLLSPLHF. The CDR3 coding sequence is TGTGCCAGTAGTCCGGGACAGCTGCTCTCACCCCTCCACTTT. Together with reference TRBV19 and TRBJ1-6, the CDR3 gives the full variable domain: DGGITQSPKYLFRKEGQNVTLSCEQNLNHDAMYWYRQDPGQGLRLIYYSQIVNDFQKGDIAEGYSVSREKKESFPLTVTSAQKNPTAFYLCASSPGQLLSPLHFGNGTRLTVT.

The chain couples TRBV7-9 to TRBJ2-4; D unresolved. CDR1 SEHNR and CDR2 FQNEAQ come from the germline V gene (reference sequence). CDR3 length: 16 residues. The V end was cut by 0 bases, the J end by 7 bases, with 16 bases between. The chain's CDR3 is CASSLAGSAKVNIQYF. The CDR3 nucleotides read TGTGCCAGCAGCTTAGCCGGGTCTGCTAAAGTCAACATTCAGTACTTC.

The chain combines TRBV7-3 with TRBJ1-1, with 7 nucleotides matching TRBD1. V shed 5 bases and J 6 bases; nucleotides not matched to a gene: 6. CDR1 is SGHTA, CDR2 FQGTGA, per germline. The CDR3 has 13 amino acids. The CDR3 nucleotides read TGTGCCAGCAGCGCCGGGACAGACCCTGAAGCTTTCTTT. Its protein product is CASSAGTDPEAFF.

V and J are TRBV7-2 and TRBJ2-3; D might be TRBD1 (5 bases). Germline lookup yields CDR1 SGHTA and CDR2 FQGNSA. CDR3 length equals 14 residues. Trimming stripped 2 bases from V and 4 bases from J, with 10 bases between. This CDR3 reads CASSLQGFPDTQYF. The DNA of the CDR3 is TGTGCCAGCAGCTTACAGGGTTTCCCAGATACGCAGTATTTT. Using reference TRBV7-2 and TRBJ2-3 for the parts outside the CDR3, the full variable domain is GAGVSQSPSNKVTEKGKDVELRCDPISGHTALYWYRQSLGQGLEFLIYFQGNSAPDKSGLPSDRFSAERTGGSVSTLTIQRTQQEDSAVYLCASSLQGFPDTQYFGPGTRLTVL.

The chain links TRBV10-1 to TRBJ2-1; 14 nucleotides match TRBD2. Germline V gives CDR1 WNHNN, CDR2 SYGVQD (reference sequence). The CDR3 is 14 residues long. CDR3 sequence: CAPEGLAGAREQFF. The DNA of the CDR3 is TGCGCTCCGGAGGGACTAGCGGGAGCAAGGGAGCAGTTCTTC.

The chain carries TRBV7-2 and TRBJ2-5; TRBD2 matches at 11 bases. Germline CDR1 is SGHTA and CDR2 is FQGNSA. CDR3 size: 18 residues. V shed 4 bases, J shed 5 bases, and the junction held 15 bases outside the gene matches. CDR3 coding DNA: TGTGCCAGCAGCTCCGGAACTATAGCGGGAGGGCTTTCGGAGACCCAGTACTTC. Translation: CASSSGTIAGGLSETQYF.

The rearrangement links TRBV9 to TRBJ2-1; a possible D gene is TRBD1 (6 bases). Germline CDR1 reads SGDLS; CDR2 reads YYNGEE. V was pared by 4 bases and J by 4 bases, with 15 bases between. The CDR3 is made up of 15 amino acids. CDR3 protein: CASSSEGDEYNEQFF. CDR3 coding DNA: TGTGCCAGCAGCTCAGAGGGGGACGAATACAATGAGCAGTTCTTC.